The 2 T cell receptor beta chains below come from one sample, sequenced in a study of human T cells and chemical hapten exposure. Indicated time point: patch test 2, 6 weeks after DPC sensitization. The treatment here: therapeutic diphenylcyclopropenone sensitization with weekly scalp DPC. MiXCR, run by TCRdb on the RACE reads, gives a single entry per CDR3 protein. The table has tens of thousands of distinct CDR3 sequences, roughly a tenth seen once; the top ten hold 2% to 2.5%. This material consisted of whole blood, taken in connection with sensitization to the hapten diphenylcyclopropenone (DPC). The receptors were gathered from a woman aged 25 to 39 with alopecia areata. Some clones in this sample may be carry-over from other donors' samples.

V is TRBV10-3 and J is TRBJ1-1; D uncertain. This CDR3 has 13 amino acids. Trimming removed 2 bases from V and 3 bases from J, with 7 bases in between. Germline loops: CDR1 ENHRY, CDR2 SYGVKD. This chain's CDR3 is CAISERLDTEAFF. As DNA, the CDR3 is TGTGCCATCAGTGAGAGACTCGACACTGAAGCTTTCTTT.

The rearrangement links TRBV18 to TRBJ1-6; perhaps TRBD1 as D (6 bases). The germline CDR1 and CDR2 sequences are KGHSH and LQKENI. This CDR3 spans 17 amino acids. V was trimmed by 1 base and J by 9 bases, leaving 19 bases between them. Here the CDR3 DNA reads TGTGCCAGCTCACCACGAACAGGGCCCCAAACGGTTTCACCCCTCCACTTT. Translation gives CASSPRTGPQTVSPLHF.